Listed here are 5 T cell receptor beta chains from one sample, sequenced in a study of vaccination and CD4 T cells after COVID-19 (dated by TCRdb to 2022 to 2024). The sample's treatment or condition label is to be understood as: approximately 9-day PBMC culture with coronavirus spike peptide pools or control peptides (ViraFEST assay). For these TCRs, the target antigens are not known. Receptor libraries were prepared by PCR. The sequencer listed for this sample is Illumina iSeq 100. DNA from cultured CD4+ T cells was subjected to TCR sequencing with the Oncomine TCR Beta short-read assay at the Johns Hopkins FTIC core. TCRdb took the public reads, trimmed them with fastp at Q25, ran MiXCR for clone calling and kept in-frame beta chains. Rows are combined by CDR3 protein, so each entry shows the most common genes and DNA. The sample profile shows 15,000 or so distinct CDR3 sequences; roughly 34% of them were found once. The ten largest clones capture around 11% of the sample.

Material: CD4+ T cells from blood, cultured in vitro. All receptors derive from a human donor who had recovered from COVID-19.

This clonotype was recorded a few times. In DNA, the CDR3 is TGTGCCAGCAGTGGGGACCACTATGGCTACACCTTC. Protein product: CASSGDHYGYTF. V usage is TRBV2 and J usage is TRBJ1-2, with D possibly being TRBD1 (5 bases). CDR3 length equals 12 residues. Trimming cost V 4 bases and J 3 bases, with 6 bases left between them. The germline gives CDR1 SNHLY, CDR2 FYNNEI. The variable domain in full, with the rest retrieved from reference TRBV2 and TRBJ1-2, is EPEVTQTPSHQVTQMGQEVILRCVPISNHLYFYWYRQILGQKVEFLVSFYNNEISEKSEIFDDQFSVERPDGSNFTLKIRSTKLEDSAMYFCASSGDHYGYTFGSGTRLTVV.

The chain carries TRBV6-5 and TRBJ2-5, with D maybe TRBD1 (7 bases). Germline assignment: CDR1 MNHEY and CDR2 SVGAGI. The CDR3 sequence is 16 residues long. V was pared by 2 bases and J by 4 bases, with 17 bases between. This CDR3 is CASSYDGQGGIETQYF. CDR3 bases: TGTGCCAGCAGTTACGACGGCCAGGGGGGCATAGAGACCCAGTACTTC.

This clonotype was seen a handful of times. The V call is TRBV10-3, the J call TRBJ1-6; weak D call: TRBD1 (6 bases). The CDR3 length is 15 residues. V was trimmed by 0 bases and J by 5 bases, leaving 8 bases between them. Looked up from germline, CDR1 is ENHRY and CDR2 is SYGVKD. The CDR3 DNA is TGTGCCATCAGTGAGTCAGGGGGAGATAATTCACCCCTCCACTTT. As protein: CAISESGGDNSPLHF.

The CDR3: CASSYSVDRVQYF. The CDR3 region has the DNA TGTGCCAGCAGTTACTCCGTTGACAGGGTCCAGTACTTC. The J gene is TRBJ2-7, the V gene TRBV6-5; 7 nucleotides line up with TRBD1. This CDR3 is 13 amino acids long. From germline, CDR1 is MNHEY and CDR2 SVGAGI. V dropped 0 bases and J dropped 10; count of bases not matched to a gene: 6.

The CDR3 DNA reads as TGTGCCAGCAGCCAACATCGAGGCCCCACAGATACGCAGTATTTT. It specifies CASSQHRGPTDTQYF. The chain combines TRBV4-2 with TRBJ2-3; no firm D call. The germline CDR1 and CDR2 sequences are LGHNA and YNFKEQ. The CDR3 length is 15 residues. Trimming removed 2 bases from V and 2 bases from J, with 11 bases in between.